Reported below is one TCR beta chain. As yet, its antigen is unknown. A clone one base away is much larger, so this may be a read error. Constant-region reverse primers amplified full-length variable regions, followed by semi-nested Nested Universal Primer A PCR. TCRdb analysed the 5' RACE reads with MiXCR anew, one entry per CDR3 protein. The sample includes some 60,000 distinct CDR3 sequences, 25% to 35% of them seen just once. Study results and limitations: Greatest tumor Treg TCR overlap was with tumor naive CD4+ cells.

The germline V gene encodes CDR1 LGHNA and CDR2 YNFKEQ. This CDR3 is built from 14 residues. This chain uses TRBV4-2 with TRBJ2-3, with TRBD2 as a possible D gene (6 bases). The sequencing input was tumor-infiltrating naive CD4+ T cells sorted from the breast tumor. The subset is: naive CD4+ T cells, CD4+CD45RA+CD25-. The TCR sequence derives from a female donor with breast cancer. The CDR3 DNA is TGTACCAGCAGCCAAGATTGGGACTTTAATACGCAGTATTTT. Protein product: CTSSQDWDFNTQYF.